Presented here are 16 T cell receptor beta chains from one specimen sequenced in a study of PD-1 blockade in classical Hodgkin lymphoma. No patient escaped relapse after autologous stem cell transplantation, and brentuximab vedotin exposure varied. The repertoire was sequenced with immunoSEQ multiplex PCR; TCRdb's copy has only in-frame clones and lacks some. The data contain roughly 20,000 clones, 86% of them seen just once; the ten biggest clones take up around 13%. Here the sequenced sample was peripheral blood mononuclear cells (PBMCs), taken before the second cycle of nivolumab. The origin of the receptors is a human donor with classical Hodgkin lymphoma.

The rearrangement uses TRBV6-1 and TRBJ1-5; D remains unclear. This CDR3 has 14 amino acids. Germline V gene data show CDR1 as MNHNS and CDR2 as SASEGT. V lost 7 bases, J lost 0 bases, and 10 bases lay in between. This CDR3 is CASTTTHSNQPQHF. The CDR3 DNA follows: TGTGCCAGCACGACCACCCATAGCAATCAGCCCCAGCATTTT.

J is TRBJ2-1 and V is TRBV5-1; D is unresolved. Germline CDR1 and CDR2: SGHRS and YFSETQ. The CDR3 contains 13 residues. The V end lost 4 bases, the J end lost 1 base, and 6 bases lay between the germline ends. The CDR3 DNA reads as TGCGCCAGCAGCCACAGTTCCTACAATGAGCAGTTCTTC. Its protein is CASSHSSYNEQFF.

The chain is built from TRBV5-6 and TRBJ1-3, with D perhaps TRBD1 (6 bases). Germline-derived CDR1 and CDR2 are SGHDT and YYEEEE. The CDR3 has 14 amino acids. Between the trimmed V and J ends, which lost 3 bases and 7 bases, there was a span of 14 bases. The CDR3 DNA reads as TGTGCCAGCAGCTCACAGGGTTTGGTCAACACCATATATTTT. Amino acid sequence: CASSSQGLVNTIYF.

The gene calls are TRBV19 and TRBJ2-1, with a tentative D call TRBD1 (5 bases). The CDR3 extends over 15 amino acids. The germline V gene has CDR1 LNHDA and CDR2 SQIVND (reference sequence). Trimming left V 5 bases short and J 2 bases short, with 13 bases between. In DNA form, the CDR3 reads TGTGCCAGTAGTCTCGGGTCAGGGCCCTACAATGAGCAGTTCTTC. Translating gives CASSLGSGPYNEQFF. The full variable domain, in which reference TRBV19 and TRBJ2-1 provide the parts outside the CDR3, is DGGITQSPKYLFRKEGQNVTLSCEQNLNHDAMYWYRQDPGQGLRLIYYSQIVNDFQKGDIAEGYSVSREKKESFPLTVTSAQKNPTAFYLCASSLGSGPYNEQFFGPGTRLTVL.

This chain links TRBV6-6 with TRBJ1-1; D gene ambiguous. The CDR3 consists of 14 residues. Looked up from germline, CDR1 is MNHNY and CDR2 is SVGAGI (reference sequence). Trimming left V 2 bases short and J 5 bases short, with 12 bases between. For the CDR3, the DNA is TGTGCCAGCAGTTACCGCTGGGTAGGGACTGAAGCTTTCTTT. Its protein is CASSYRWVGTEAFF.

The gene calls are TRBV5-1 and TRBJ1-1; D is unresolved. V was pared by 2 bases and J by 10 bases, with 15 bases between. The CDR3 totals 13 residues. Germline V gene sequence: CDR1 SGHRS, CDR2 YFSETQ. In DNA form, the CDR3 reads TGCGCCAGCAGCTTCTCTGGTGGCGAGGTAGCTTTCTTT. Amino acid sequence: CASSFSGGEVAFF. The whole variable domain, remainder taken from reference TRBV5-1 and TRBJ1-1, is KAGVTQTPRYLIKTRGQQVTLSCSPISGHRSVSWYQQTPGQGLQFLFEYFSETQRNKGNFPGRFSGRQFSNSRSEMNVSTLELGDSALYLCASSFSGGEVAFFGQGTRLTVV.

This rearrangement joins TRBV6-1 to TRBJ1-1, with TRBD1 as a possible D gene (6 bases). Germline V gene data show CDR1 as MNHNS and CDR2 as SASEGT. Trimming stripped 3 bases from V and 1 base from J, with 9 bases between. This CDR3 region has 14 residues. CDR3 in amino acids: CASSDPTGNTEAFF. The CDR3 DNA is TGTGCCAGCAGTGACCCGACAGGGAACACTGAAGCTTTCTTT.

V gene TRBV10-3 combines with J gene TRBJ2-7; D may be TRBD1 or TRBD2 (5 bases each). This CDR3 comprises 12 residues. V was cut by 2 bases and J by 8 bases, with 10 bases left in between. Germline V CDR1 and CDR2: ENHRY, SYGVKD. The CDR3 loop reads CAISEGTAKQYF. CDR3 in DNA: TGTGCCATCAGTGAGGGGACCGCTAAGCAGTACTTC.

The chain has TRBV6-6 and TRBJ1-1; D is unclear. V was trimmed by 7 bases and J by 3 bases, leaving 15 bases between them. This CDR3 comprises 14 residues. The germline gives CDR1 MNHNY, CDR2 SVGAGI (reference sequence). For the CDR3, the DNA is TGTGCCAGCACCGAAACAGCGCCCCACACTGAAGCTTTCTTT. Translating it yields CASTETAPHTEAFF.

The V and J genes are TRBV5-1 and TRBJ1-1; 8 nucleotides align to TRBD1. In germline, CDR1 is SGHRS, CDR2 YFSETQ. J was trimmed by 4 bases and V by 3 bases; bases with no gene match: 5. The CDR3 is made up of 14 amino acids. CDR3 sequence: CASSYGQGFTEAFF. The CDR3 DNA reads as TGCGCCAGCAGCTACGGACAGGGATTCACTGAAGCTTTCTTT.

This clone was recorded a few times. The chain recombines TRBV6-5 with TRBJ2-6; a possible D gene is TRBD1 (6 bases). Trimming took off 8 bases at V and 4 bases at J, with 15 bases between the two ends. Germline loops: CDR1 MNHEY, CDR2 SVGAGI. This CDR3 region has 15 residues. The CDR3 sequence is CASRQQGTGANVLTF. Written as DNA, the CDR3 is TGTGCCAGCCGACAACAGGGTACCGGGGCCAACGTCCTGACTTTC.

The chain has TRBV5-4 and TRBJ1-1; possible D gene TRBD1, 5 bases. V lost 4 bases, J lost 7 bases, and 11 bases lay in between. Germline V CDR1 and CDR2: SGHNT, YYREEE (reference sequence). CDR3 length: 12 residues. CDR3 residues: CASSPDGGEAFF. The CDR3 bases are TGTGCCAGCAGCCCGGACGGGGGTGAAGCTTTCTTT.

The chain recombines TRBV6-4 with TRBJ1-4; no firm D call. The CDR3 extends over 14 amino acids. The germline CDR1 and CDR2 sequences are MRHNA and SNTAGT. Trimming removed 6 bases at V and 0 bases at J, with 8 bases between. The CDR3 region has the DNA TGTGCCAGCAGGAGACGAGCAACTAATGAAAAACTGTTTTTT. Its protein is CASRRRATNEKLFF.

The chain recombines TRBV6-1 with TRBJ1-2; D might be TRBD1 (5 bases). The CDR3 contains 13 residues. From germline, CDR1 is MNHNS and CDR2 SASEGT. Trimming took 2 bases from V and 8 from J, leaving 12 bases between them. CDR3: CASSERAGNGYTF. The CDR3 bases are TGTGCCAGCAGTGAACGGGCAGGGAACGGCTACACCTTC.

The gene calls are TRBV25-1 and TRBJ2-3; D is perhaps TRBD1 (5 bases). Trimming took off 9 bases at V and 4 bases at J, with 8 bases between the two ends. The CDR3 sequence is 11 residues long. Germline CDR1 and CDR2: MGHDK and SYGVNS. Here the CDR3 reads CASYRSDTQYF. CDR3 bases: TGTGCCAGTTACAGGTCAGATACGCAGTATTTT. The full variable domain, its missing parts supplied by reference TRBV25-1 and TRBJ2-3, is EADIYQTPRYLVIGTGKKITLECSQTMGHDKMYWYQQDPGMELHLIHYSYGVNSTEKGDLSSESTVSRIRTEHFPLTLESARPSHTSQYLCASYRSDTQYFGPGTRLTVL.

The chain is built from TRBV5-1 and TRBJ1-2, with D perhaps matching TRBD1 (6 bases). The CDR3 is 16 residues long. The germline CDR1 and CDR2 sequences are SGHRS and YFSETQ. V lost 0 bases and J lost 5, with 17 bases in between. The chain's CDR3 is CASSLEGDNGKYGYTF. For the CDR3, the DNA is TGCGCCAGCAGCTTGGAGGGGGACAATGGGAAATATGGCTACACCTTC.